The 24 T cell receptor beta chains below were found in one sample sequenced in a study of CD8+ T cells in alopecia areata. Extracted from the samples, RNA was reverse transcribed into cDNA to serve as the sequencing template. Produced via immunoSEQ multiplex PCR; TCRdb's table is partial and in-frame only. Among almost 250,000 clones listed, roughly two thirds were seen once. Sample: CD4+ T cells sorted from blood, taken at week 0. The receptor source for this set is a human donor with alopecia areata.

This chain links TRBV9 with TRBJ1-3, with 7 nucleotides matching TRBD1. This CDR3 has 17 amino acids. The V gene end was trimmed by 0 bases and the J gene end by 0 bases; junction bases not matched to a gene: 6. Looked up from germline, CDR1 is SGDLS and CDR2 is YYNGEE. The CDR3 loop reads CASSVAGQEPSGNTIYF. CDR3 in DNA: TGTGCCAGCAGCGTAGCAGGACAGGAGCCCTCTGGAAACACCATATATTTT.

V usage is TRBV30 and J usage is TRBJ1-1; D is possibly TRBD1 (5 bases). The CDR3 totals 16 residues. The V end lost 0 bases, the J end lost 0 bases, and 14 bases lay between the germline ends. CDR1 and CDR2 from the germline V gene are GTSNPN and SVGIG (reference sequence). CDR3 sequence: CAWSVLGLMVNTEAFF. CDR3 coding DNA: TGTGCCTGGAGTGTACTGGGACTCATGGTGAACACTGAAGCTTTCTTT.

This clone has only a few counts. The chain uses TRBV30 and TRBJ1-5; D is unresolved. Germline V gives CDR1 GTSNPN, CDR2 SVGIG (reference sequence). V lost 4 bases and J lost 5, with 12 bases in between. CDR3 size: 13 residues. The CDR3 sequence is CAWTRGLDQPQHF. In DNA, the CDR3 is TGTGCCTGGACCCGGGGTTTGGATCAGCCCCAGCATTTT.

This clone has just a few counts. The V and J genes are TRBV12-5 and TRBJ2-7; TRBD2 matches 9 bases. J lost 3 bases, V lost 6 bases, and 9 bases had no gene match. From germline, CDR1 is LGHNT and CDR2 FRNRAP. The CDR3 contains 15 residues. CDR3 in amino acids: CASGPSGGSNYEQYF. In nucleotides, the CDR3 is TGTGCTAGTGGACCAAGCGGGGGGTCCAACTACGAGCAGTACTTC.

The CDR3 loop is CASNLDRAVGGYTF. The CDR3 DNA reads as TGTGCCAGCAACTTGGACAGGGCGGTCGGTGGCTACACCTTC. The V call is TRBV2, the J call TRBJ1-2; 8 nucleotides align to TRBD1. The CDR3 extends over 14 amino acids. The germline CDR1 and CDR2 sequences are SNHLY and FYNNEI. J was trimmed by 7 bases and V by 7 bases; bases with no gene match: 11.

This chain joins TRBV5-1 and TRBJ2-7, with TRBD1 matching over 9 bases. Looked up from germline, CDR1 is SGHRS and CDR2 is YFSETQ. This CDR3 is built from 15 residues. The V gene end was trimmed by 4 bases and the J gene end by 1 base; junction bases not matched to a gene: 6. This chain's CDR3 is CASSGTGLRSYEQYF. In DNA, the CDR3 is TGCGCCAGCAGCGGGACAGGGTTAAGGTCCTACGAGCAGTACTTC.

The chain links TRBV21-1 to TRBJ2-7; no check of the table's D call, TRBD2, against the DNA was made. TRBV21-1 is marked as a pseudogene. The CDR3 runs 15 residues. The CDR3 nucleotides are TGTGCCAGCAGCAAAGCGCTTACGGAGTTCTACGAGCAGTACTTC. Protein sequence: CASSKALTEFYEQYF.

The chain employs TRBV2 and TRBJ2-5; D is perhaps TRBD1 or TRBD2 (6 bases each). This CDR3 has 14 amino acids. The germline V gene has CDR1 SNHLY and CDR2 FYNNEI. Trimming cost V 1 base and J 4 bases, with 10 bases left between them. CDR3 region: CASSEVGGPETQYF. The CDR3 DNA reads as TGTGCCAGCAGTGAAGTTGGGGGGCCAGAGACCCAGTACTTC.

This clone appeared a single time. The chain links TRBV19 to TRBJ2-5; TRBD2 matches 9 bases. The germline gives CDR1 LNHDA, CDR2 SQIVND (reference sequence). V lost 3 bases to trimming and J lost 5 bases; unmatched junction nucleotides: 19. This CDR3 has 19 amino acids. The CDR3 is CASSMFSTSGAGGQETQYF. CDR3 coding DNA: TGTGCCAGTAGTATGTTTTCAACCAGCGGAGCGGGGGGCCAGGAGACCCAGTACTTC.

This chain joins TRBV7-9 and TRBJ2-5; tentatively, D is TRBD2 (6 bases). This CDR3 spans 13 amino acids. Germline V gene lookup returns CDR1 SEHNR and CDR2 FQNEAQ (reference sequence). Trimming pared 5 bases from V and 5 bases from J, leaving 12 bases between. CDR3 sequence: CASSTSGWETQYF. The CDR3 nucleotides are TGTGCCAGCAGCACGAGCGGGTGGGAGACCCAGTACTTC.

J is TRBJ2-1 and V is TRBV6-6; D possibly corresponds to TRBD1 (6 bases). V was trimmed by 8 bases and J by 7 bases, leaving 21 bases between them. Germline V gene data show CDR1 as MNHNY and CDR2 as SVGAGI (reference sequence). The CDR3 sequence is 15 residues long. As DNA, the CDR3 is TGTGCCAGCGGGGGACACGGTAAGGGGGTGAATGAGCAGTTCTTC. Its translation is CASGGHGKGVNEQFF.

The chain couples TRBV30 to TRBJ2-7, with a tentative D call TRBD2 (5 bases). Trimming removed 2 bases at V and 4 bases at J, with 21 bases between. The CDR3 covers 16 residues. Germline V lookup: CDR1 GTSNPN, CDR2 SVGIG (reference sequence). The CDR3 reads CAWSSFFRLGSYEQYF. For the CDR3, the DNA is TGTGCCTGGAGTTCCTTTTTCCGCTTGGGGAGTTACGAGCAGTACTTC.

The table lists this clone with a count of one. The chain links TRBV29-1 to TRBJ2-1; weak D call: TRBD2 (5 bases). Germline-derived CDR1 and CDR2 are SQVTM and ANQGSEA. The CDR3 sequence is 12 residues long. Trimming pared 4 bases from V and 6 bases from J, leaving 10 bases between. CDR3 loop: CSVASPPNEQFF. The CDR3 nucleotides read TGCAGCGTTGCTAGCCCGCCCAATGAGCAGTTCTTC.

The chain is built from TRBV7-9 and TRBJ2-7, with 10 bases aligning to TRBD1. The germline V gene has CDR1 SEHNR and CDR2 FQNEAQ (reference sequence). The CDR3 contains 16 residues. The V gene end was trimmed by 4 bases and the J gene end by 0 bases; junction bases not matched to a gene: 6. CDR3 residues: CASSYPDRGPSYEQYF. The CDR3 bases are TGTGCCAGCAGCTACCCCGACAGGGGGCCCTCCTACGAGCAGTACTTC.

The rearrangement uses TRBV13 and TRBJ1-2; 7 positions match TRBD1. Germline V gene lookup returns CDR1 PRHDT and CDR2 FYEKMQ (reference sequence). The trim removed 3 bases at V and 4 bases at J, leaving 8 bases unmatched. CDR3 length: 15 amino acids. The CDR3 DNA reads TGTGCCAGCAGCTTCCGACAGGGAGGACGCTATGGCTACACCTTC. Translation gives CASSFRQGGRYGYTF.

This clone appeared once. This rearrangement joins TRBV7-3 to TRBJ1-6; tentatively, D is TRBD1 (6 bases). The germline CDR1 and CDR2 sequences are SGHTA and FQGTGA. This CDR3 comprises 13 residues. Trimming stripped 3 bases from V and 7 bases from J, with 7 bases between. The CDR3 DNA is TGTGCCAGCAGCTTCGGACAGAATTCACCCCTCCACTTT. It translates to CASSFGQNSPLHF.

This clone was seen just once. The chain joins TRBV15 to TRBJ2-5, with D possibly matching TRBD2 (5 bases). Per germline, CDR1 LNHNV and CDR2 YYDKDF (reference sequence). V dropped 1 base and J dropped 1 base, with 13 bases sitting between them. The length of the CDR3 is 16 residues. CDR3 nucleotide sequence: TGTGCCACCAGCAGAGCCGGACTGACACCCCAAGAGACCCAGTACTTC. Its translation is CATSRAGLTPQETQYF.

This rearrangement joins TRBV27 to TRBJ1-5; no clear D. The CDR3 covers 15 residues. Germline CDR1 is MNHEY and CDR2 is SMNVEV (reference sequence). V gave up 5 bases and J gave up 5 bases, with 16 bases separating them. The chain's CDR3 is CASSPRQAYDQPQHF. The CDR3, as DNA: TGTGCCAGCAGTCCCCGACAAGCCTATGATCAGCCCCAGCATTTT.

The chain uses TRBV30 and TRBJ2-1; TRBD1 aligns across 8 bases. Trimming at V came to 1 base and at J to 7 bases, leaving 9 bases not matched to a gene. The V gene's germline CDR1 is GTSNPN and CDR2 SVGIG (reference sequence). This CDR3 spans 15 amino acids. The CDR3 is CAWSGGQGIGNEQFF. The DNA of the CDR3 is TGTGCCTGGAGTGGAGGACAGGGAATTGGGAATGAGCAGTTCTTC.

A remark on this clone: This sample also contains other DNA sequences that code for the same CDR3. The V call is TRBV10-3, the J call TRBJ2-7, with 7 positions matching TRBD1. The germline gives CDR1 ENHRY, CDR2 SYGVKD. With V trimmed by 4 bases and J by 0 bases, 0 bases remained unmatched. The CDR3 runs to 13 residues. CDR3 loop: CAISGDSSYEQYF. The CDR3 DNA follows: TGTGCCATCAGTGGGGACAGCTCCTACGAGCAGTACTTC.

This sequence joins TRBV25-1 and TRBJ1-5; 7 positions agree with TRBD1. This CDR3 is built from 14 residues. Trimming removed 6 bases from V and 4 bases from J; junction bases left unmatched: 6. The germline V gene has CDR1 MGHDK and CDR2 SYGVNS. The DNA for the CDR3 is TGTGCCAGCAGCGAGACAGGGAAGAATCAGCCCCAGCATTTT. Translation gives CASSETGKNQPQHF.

The rearrangement links TRBV30 to TRBJ2-5; D is perhaps TRBD2 (5 bases). V shed 0 bases and J shed 4 bases, with 9 bases lying between them. The CDR3 has 13 residues. Germline assignment: CDR1 GTSNPN and CDR2 SVGIG (reference sequence). The CDR3 nucleotides read TGTGCCTGGAGTGTATATGGAGGAGAGACCCAGTACTTC. It codes for CAWSVYGGETQYF.

This clone was counted between two and nine times. J is TRBJ2-5 and V is TRBV4-2; 12 nucleotides match TRBD2. Germline V gene data show CDR1 as LGHNA and CDR2 as YNFKEQ. Losses at the gene ends were 0 bases for V and 7 bases for J; bases not matched to a gene: 3. This CDR3 has 15 residues. The CDR3: CASSQDKLAGGTQYF. As DNA, the CDR3 is TGTGCCAGCAGCCAAGATAAACTAGCGGGGGGGACCCAGTACTTC.

A remark on this clone: Other DNA sequences in the same sample also yield this CDR3. The J gene is TRBJ1-5, the V gene TRBV6-6; no definite D call. From germline, CDR1 is MNHNY and CDR2 SVGAGI (reference sequence). The V end was cut by 0 bases, the J end by 4 bases, with 7 bases between. The CDR3 length is 14 residues. CDR3 sequence (DNA): TGTGCCAGCAGTTACTCGGGCGGGAATCAGCCCCAGCATTTT. Translated: CASSYSGGNQPQHF.